The 9 T cell receptor beta chains in this list originate from one sample, sequenced in a study of T cells in Graves' hyperthyroidism and ophthalmopathy. Authors of the study amplified TCR beta CDR3 regions from RNA transcripts. First-round RT-PCR targeting the TCR CDR3 was performed with the HTBI primer set. TCRdb itself ran the multiplex PCR reads through MiXCR, one entry per CDR3 protein. The data show roughly 800,000 distinct CDR3 sequences, roughly 40% seen once. The specimen was blood. These receptors came from a man aged 18 to 30 with Graves' hyperthyroidism.

The chain combines TRBV14 with TRBJ1-1; D is possibly TRBD1 (5 bases). CDR1 SGHDN and CDR2 FVKESK come from the germline V gene. V dropped 6 bases and J dropped 11 bases, with 16 bases sitting between them. The CDR3 contains 12 residues. CDR3 sequence: CASRQTVPVAFF. CDR3 nucleotide sequence: TGTGCCAGCAGACAGACAGTCCCGGTGGCTTTCTTT.

This clonotype was seen a single time. In DNA form, the CDR3 reads TGTGCCAGTCGACTCTCAGGGGTTTCTGGAAACACCATATATTTT. Encoded protein: CASRLSGVSGNTIYF. This chain links TRBV19 with TRBJ1-3; perhaps TRBD1 as D (6 bases). There are 15 residues in the CDR3. The germline CDR1 and CDR2 sequences are LNHDA and SQIVND (reference sequence). The V and J ends lost 8 bases and 1 base respectively, with 15 bases between them.

Many counts were recorded for this clonotype. The chain uses TRBV2 and TRBJ1-2; D unclear. The germline gives CDR1 SNHLY, CDR2 FYNNEI. This CDR3 region has 12 residues. V shed 6 bases and J shed 3 bases, with 8 bases lying between them. CDR3 DNA sequence: TGTGCCAGCAGGGCCCAGGACTATGGCTACACCTTC. Its translation is CASRAQDYGYTF.

The J gene is TRBJ1-2, the V gene TRBV7-4; TRBD1 matches 7 bases. Germline-derived CDR1 and CDR2 are SGHVT and SQSDAQ. After removal of 6 bases from V and 4 bases from J, the junction contained 8 bases not matched to a gene. The CDR3 consists of 14 residues. The DNA for the CDR3 is TGTGCCAGCAGGATAGCGGGACAGCGCTATGGCTACACCTTC. Protein product: CASRIAGQRYGYTF.

This clonotype was seen at least ten times. This chain joins TRBV19 and TRBJ1-1; D is unresolved. CDR1 is LNHDA and CDR2 is SQIVND in the germline V gene (reference sequence). V was trimmed by 7 bases and J by 0 bases, leaving 12 bases between them. This CDR3 spans 14 amino acids. Here the CDR3 reads CASTQSGMNTEAFF. The CDR3 DNA sequence: TGTGCCAGTACCCAAAGTGGTATGAACACTGAAGCTTTCTTT.

The table lists this clonotype with many counts. This chain links TRBV2 with TRBJ1-2; 10 nucleotides align to TRBD1. V trimming: 3 bases; J trimming: 3 bases; junction bases outside the gene matches: 10. Germline assignment: CDR1 SNHLY and CDR2 FYNNEI. CDR3 length equals 17 residues. The CDR3 DNA reads as TGTGCCAGCAGTGATGGAAGACAGGGGGCTAACTACTATGGCTACACCTTC. Translated: CASSDGRQGANYYGYTF.

In the case of this clonotype: The DNA is left out, because the CDR3 cannot be placed on it with certainty; the CDR3 is given as TCRdb lists it. The J gene is TRBJ2-7, the V gene TRBV5-1; the table assigns TRBD1, which was not confirmed against the DNA. The CDR3 sequence runs 13 residues, both termini included. Germline loops: CDR1 SGHRS, CDR2 YFSETQ. CDR3 sequence: CASSWGQGAEKYF.

Concerning this clonotype: The germline gene is not matched at one end of the junction; a read error may be the cause. The V call is TRBV10-3, the J call TRBJ1-1; tentative D call: TRBD1 (5 bases). This CDR3 has 12 residues. The germline gives CDR1 ENHRY, CDR2 SYGVKD. The CDR3: CATSEGPRPAFF. CDR3 in DNA: TGTGCCACCAGTGAGGGGCCCCGCCCAGCTTTCTTT.

The CDR3 DNA sequence: TGTGCCAGCAGTTACAATACAGCTCATTCCTACGAGCAGTACTTC. Translated, it gives CASSYNTAHSYEQYF. The chain employs TRBV6-5 and TRBJ2-7; no clear D. Between the trimmed V and J ends, which lost 2 bases and 1 base, there was a span of 12 bases. The CDR3 sequence is 15 residues long. Per germline, CDR1 MNHEY and CDR2 SVGAGI.